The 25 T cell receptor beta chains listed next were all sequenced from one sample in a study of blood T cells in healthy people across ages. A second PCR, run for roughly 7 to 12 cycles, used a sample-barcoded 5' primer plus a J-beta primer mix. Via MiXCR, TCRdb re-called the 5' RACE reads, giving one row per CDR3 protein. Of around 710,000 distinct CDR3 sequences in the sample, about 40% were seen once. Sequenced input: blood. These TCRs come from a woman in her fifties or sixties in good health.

The DNA for the CDR3 is TGCGCCAGCAGCCCGGGTAGCGGGTACTGCGAGCAGTACTTC. Protein: CASSPGSGYCEQYF. The rearrangement joins TRBV5-1 to TRBJ2-7, with 7 bases matching TRBD2. With V trimmed by 4 bases and J by 6 bases, 10 bases remained unmatched. Germline loops: CDR1 SGHRS, CDR2 YFSETQ. This CDR3 has 14 amino acids.

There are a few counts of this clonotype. DNA for the CDR3: TGCAGTGCTAGGGCCCCTTTCCACAATGAGCAGTTCTTC. This encodes CSARAPFHNEQFF. The rearrangement uses TRBV20-1 and TRBJ2-1; D is unclear. Trimming stripped 3 bases from V and 5 bases from J, with 11 bases between. Germline values: CDR1 DFQATT, CDR2 SNEGSKA (reference sequence). This CDR3 spans 13 amino acids.

The CDR3 protein is CSARLQEISTDTQYF. Here the CDR3 DNA reads TGCAGTGCTAGATTGCAGGAGATTAGCACAGATACGCAGTATTTT. The chain employs TRBV20-1 and TRBJ2-3, with unresolved D. V was trimmed by 2 bases and J by 0 bases, leaving 12 bases between them. CDR3 length: 15 amino acids. CDR1 is DFQATT and CDR2 is SNEGSKA in the germline V gene (reference sequence).

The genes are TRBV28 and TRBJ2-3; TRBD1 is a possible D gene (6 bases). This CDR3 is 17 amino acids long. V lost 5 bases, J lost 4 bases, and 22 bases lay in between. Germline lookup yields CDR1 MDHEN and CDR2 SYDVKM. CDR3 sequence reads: CASSGNPGQGSADTQYF. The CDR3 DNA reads TGTGCCAGCAGTGGAAACCCAGGCCAGGGGAGCGCAGATACGCAGTATTTT.

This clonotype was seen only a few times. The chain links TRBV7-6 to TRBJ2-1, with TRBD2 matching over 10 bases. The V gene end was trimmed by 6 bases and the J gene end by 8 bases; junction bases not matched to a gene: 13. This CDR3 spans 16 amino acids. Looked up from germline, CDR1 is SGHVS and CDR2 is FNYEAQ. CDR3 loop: CASRPIPGLALDEQFF. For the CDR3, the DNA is TGTGCCAGCAGACCTATTCCGGGACTAGCGTTGGATGAGCAGTTCTTC.

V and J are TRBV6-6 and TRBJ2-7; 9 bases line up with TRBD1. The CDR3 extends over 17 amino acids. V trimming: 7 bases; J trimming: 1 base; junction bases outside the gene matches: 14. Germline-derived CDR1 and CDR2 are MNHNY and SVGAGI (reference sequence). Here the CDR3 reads CASNLGQGGLPSYEQYF. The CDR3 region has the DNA TGTGCCAGCAACCTGGGACAGGGTGGGCTCCCTTCCTACGAGCAGTACTTC.

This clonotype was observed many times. The CDR3 loop is CSARDSLAGYEQYF. The CDR3 DNA reads as TGCAGTGCTAGAGATAGCCTAGCGGGTTACGAGCAGTACTTC. The chain recombines TRBV20-1 with TRBJ2-7; the match to TRBD2 covers 8 bases. This CDR3 is 14 amino acids long. The V and J ends lost 0 bases and 4 bases, in that order; junction bases with no gene match: 5. Germline V lookup: CDR1 DFQATT, CDR2 SNEGSKA (reference sequence).

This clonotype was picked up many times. As DNA, the CDR3 is TGTGCCAGCAGTGATATCTACGAGCAGTACTTC. Protein: CASSDIYEQYF. The chain is built from TRBV12-3 or TRBV12-4 and TRBJ2-7; D unclear. V lost 5 bases to trimming and J lost 3 bases, with 5 bases between them. CDR3 length: 11 residues.

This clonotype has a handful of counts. The CDR3 loop is CASSLVSGADYTF. CDR3 in DNA: TGCGCCAGCAGCTTGGTCTCTGGGGCGGACTACACCTTC. The V and J genes are TRBV5-1 and TRBJ1-2; possible D gene TRBD1, 5 bases. Germline V CDR1 and CDR2: SGHRS, YFSETQ. With 0 bases removed from V and 10 bases from J, the gap between germline ends came to 13 bases. The CDR3 spans 13 residues.

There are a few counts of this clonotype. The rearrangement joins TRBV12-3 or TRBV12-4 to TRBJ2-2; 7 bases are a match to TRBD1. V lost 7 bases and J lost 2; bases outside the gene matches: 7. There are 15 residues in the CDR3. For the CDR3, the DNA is TGTGCCAGCAATCCCAGGGGGATTAACACCGGGGAGCTGTTTTTT. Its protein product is CASNPRGINTGELFF.

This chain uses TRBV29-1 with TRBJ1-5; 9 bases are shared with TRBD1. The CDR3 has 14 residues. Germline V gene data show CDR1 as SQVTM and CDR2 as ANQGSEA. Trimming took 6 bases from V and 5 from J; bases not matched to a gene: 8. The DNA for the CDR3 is TGCAGCGTGGCCGGGACAGGGCAGGATCAGCCCCAGCATTTT. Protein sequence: CSVAGTGQDQPQHF.

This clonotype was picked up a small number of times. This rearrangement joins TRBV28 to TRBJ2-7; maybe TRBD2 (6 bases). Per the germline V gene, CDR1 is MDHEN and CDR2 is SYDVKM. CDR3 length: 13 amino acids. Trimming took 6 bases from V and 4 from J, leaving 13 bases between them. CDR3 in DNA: TGTGCCAGCAGACCAGGAGGGTCTTACGAGCAGTACTTC. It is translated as CASRPGGSYEQYF.

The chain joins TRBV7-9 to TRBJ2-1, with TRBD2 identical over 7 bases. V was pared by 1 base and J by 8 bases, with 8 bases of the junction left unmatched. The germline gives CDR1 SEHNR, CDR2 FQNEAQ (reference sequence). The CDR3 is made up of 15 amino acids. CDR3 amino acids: CASSLDGGGTDEQFF. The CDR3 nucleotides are TGTGCCAGCAGCTTAGACGGCGGGGGAACCGATGAGCAGTTCTTC.

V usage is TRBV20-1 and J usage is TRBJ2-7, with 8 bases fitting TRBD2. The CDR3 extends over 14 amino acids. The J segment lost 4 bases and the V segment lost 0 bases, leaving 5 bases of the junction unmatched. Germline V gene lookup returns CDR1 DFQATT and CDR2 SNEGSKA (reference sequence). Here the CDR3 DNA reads TGCAGTGCTAGAGATTTAAGCGGGAGATACGAGCAGTACTTC. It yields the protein CSARDLSGRYEQYF.

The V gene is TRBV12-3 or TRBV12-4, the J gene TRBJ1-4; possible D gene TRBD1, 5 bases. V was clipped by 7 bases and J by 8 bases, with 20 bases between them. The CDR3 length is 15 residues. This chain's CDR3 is CASTFSGTLGEKLFF. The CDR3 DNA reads TGTGCCAGCACCTTCTCCGGGACCTTGGGGGAAAAACTGTTTTTT.

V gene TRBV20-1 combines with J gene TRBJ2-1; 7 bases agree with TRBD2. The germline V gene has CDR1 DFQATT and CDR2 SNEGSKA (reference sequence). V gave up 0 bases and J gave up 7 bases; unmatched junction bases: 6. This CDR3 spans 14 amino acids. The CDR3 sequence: CSAREPLALNEQFF. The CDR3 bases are TGCAGTGCTAGAGAACCACTAGCGCTTAATGAGCAGTTCTTC.

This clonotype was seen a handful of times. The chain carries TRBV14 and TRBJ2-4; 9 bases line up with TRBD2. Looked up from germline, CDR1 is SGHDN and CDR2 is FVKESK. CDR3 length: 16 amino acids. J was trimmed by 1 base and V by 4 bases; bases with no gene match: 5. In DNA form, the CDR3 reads TGTGCCAGCAGCCCTCTAGCGGGATTGGCCAAAAACATTCAGTACTTC. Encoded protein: CASSPLAGLAKNIQYF. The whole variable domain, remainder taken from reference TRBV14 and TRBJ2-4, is EAGVTQFPSHSVIEKGQTVTLRCDPISGHDNLYWYRRVMGKEIKFLLHFVKESKQDESGMPNNRFLAERTGGTYSTLKVQPAELEDSGVYFCASSPLAGLAKNIQYFGAGTRLSVL.

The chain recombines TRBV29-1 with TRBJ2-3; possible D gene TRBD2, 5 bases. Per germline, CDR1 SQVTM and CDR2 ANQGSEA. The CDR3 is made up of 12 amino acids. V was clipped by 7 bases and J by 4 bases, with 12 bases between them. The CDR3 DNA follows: TGCAGCGCCGGAGGAGCGGCAGATACGCAGTATTTT. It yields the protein CSAGGAADTQYF.

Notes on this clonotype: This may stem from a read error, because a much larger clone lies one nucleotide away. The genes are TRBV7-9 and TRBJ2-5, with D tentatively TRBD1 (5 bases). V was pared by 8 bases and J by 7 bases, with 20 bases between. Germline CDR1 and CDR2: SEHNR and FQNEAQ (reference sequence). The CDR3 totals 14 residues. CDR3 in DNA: TGTGCCAGCTACAGGACAAACGGATTAGGGACCCAGTACTTC. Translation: CASYRTNGLGTQYF.

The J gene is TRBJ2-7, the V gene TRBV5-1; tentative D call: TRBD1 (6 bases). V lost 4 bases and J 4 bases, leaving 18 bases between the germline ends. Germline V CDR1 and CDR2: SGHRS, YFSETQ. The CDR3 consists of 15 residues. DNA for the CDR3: TGCGCCAGCAGCCCGGCCCGGACAGAGGTTTACGAGCAGTACTTC. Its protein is CASSPARTEVYEQYF. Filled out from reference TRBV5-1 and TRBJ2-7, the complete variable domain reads KAGVTQTPRYLIKTRGQQVTLSCSPISGHRSVSWYQQTPGQGLQFLFEYFSETQRNKGNFPGRFSGRQFSNSRSEMNVSTLELGDSALYLCASSPARTEVYEQYFGPGTRLTVT.

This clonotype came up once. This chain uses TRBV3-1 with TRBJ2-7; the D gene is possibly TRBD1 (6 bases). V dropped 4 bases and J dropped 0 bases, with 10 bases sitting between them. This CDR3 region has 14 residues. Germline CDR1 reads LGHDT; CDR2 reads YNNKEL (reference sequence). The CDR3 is CASSPWDTSYEQYF. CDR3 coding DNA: TGTGCCAGCAGCCCGTGGGACACCTCCTACGAGCAGTACTTC.

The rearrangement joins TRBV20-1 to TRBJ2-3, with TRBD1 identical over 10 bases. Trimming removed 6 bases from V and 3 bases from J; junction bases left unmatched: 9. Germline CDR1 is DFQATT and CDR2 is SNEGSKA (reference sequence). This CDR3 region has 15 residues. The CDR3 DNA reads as TGCAGTGCAAGGATCTCGGGACAGGGGACAGATACGCAGTATTTT. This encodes CSARISGQGTDTQYF.

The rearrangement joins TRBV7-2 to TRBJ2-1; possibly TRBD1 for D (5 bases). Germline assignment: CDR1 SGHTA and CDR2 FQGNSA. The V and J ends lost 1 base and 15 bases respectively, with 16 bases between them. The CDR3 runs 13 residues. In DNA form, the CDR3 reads TGTGCCAGCAGCTTAGGAGTCAGGGAAAGGGGGTTCTTC. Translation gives CASSLGVRERGFF.

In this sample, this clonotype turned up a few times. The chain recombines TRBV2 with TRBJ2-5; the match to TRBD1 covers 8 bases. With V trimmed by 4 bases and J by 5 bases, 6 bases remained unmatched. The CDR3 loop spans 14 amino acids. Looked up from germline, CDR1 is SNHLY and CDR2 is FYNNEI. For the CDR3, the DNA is TGTGCCAGCAGTGTGCAGGGGGCGCCTGAGACCCAGTACTTC. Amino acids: CASSVQGAPETQYF.

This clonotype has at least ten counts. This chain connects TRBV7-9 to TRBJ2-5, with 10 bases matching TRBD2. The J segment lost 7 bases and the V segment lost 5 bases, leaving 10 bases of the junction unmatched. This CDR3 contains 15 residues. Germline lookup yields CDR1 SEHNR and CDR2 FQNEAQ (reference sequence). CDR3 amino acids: CASSLSGGPSGTQYF. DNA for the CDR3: TGTGCCAGCAGCCTTAGCGGGGGGCCCTCCGGGACCCAGTACTTC.